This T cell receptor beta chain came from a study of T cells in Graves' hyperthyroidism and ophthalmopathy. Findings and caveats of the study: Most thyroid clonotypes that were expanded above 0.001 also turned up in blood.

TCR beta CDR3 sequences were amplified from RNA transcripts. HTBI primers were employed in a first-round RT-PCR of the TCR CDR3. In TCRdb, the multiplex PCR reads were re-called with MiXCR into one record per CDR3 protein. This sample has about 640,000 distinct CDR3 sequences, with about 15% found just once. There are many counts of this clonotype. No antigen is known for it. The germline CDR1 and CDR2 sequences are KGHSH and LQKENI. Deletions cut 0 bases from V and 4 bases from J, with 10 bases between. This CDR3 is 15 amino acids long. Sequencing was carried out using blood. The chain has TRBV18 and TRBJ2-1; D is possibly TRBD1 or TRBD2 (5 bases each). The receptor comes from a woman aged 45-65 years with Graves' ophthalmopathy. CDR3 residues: CASSPPTGAYNEQFF. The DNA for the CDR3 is TGTGCCAGCTCACCACCCACCGGGGCGTACAATGAGCAGTTCTTC.